The sample holds many counts of the clone carrying this T cell receptor (beta chain). No antigen is known for it. The sample belongs to a study of CD8 T cells in ankylosing spondylitis. Making use of molecular barcodes, quantitative 5'-RACE generated TCR beta libraries. Each CDR3 protein gets one entry after TCRdb re-called the 5' RACE reads with MiXCR. The sample carries some 330,000 distinct CDR3 sequences, roughly 8% recorded once. Points from the study as a whole: A motif of fewer than ten highly homologous TCR beta variants was seen as apparently characteristic of ankylosing spondylitis blood. The study looked at matched synovial fluid samples from ankylosing spondylitis patients. Disease-linked clones were reported to be significantly enriched there.

In germline, CDR1 is DFQATT, CDR2 SNEGSKA (reference sequence). The V end lost 6 bases, the J end lost 2 bases, and 13 bases lay between the germline ends. This CDR3 contains 14 residues. This receptor was identified in a male donor with ankylosing spondylitis. The chain recombines TRBV20-1 with TRBJ2-2, with a weak D call TRBD1 (6 bases). Source material: blood, either unsorted or a sorted T cell fraction (not recorded which). The CDR3: CSAQDRTNTGELFF. For the CDR3, the DNA is TGCAGTGCCCAGGACAGAACAAACACCGGGGAGCTGTTTTTT.